Described below is a single T cell receptor beta chain sequence and its context. Its antigen remains unidentified. This sample stems from a study of T cell repertoires in cytomegalovirus infection. Germline CDR1 MNHEY, CDR2 SVGEGT. V lost 4 bases to trimming and J lost 0 bases, with 20 bases between them. This CDR3 comprises 18 residues. TCRdb re-derived calls from the reads in MiXCR, one entry per CDR3 protein. The data show around 19,000 distinct CDR3 sequences, with 42% seen just once and around 95% held by the top ten. This clonotype was obtained from a human donor in good health (CMV status not recorded). Some clones in this sample may be carry-over from other donors' samples. The sequencing here drew on CD8+ T cells from cultured PBMCs, taken from culture after CMV antigen stimulation. The genes are TRBV6-2 or TRBV6-3 and TRBJ2-3; TRBD2 might be the D (6 bases). CDR3 protein: CASSLTPGGSTSTDTQYF. CDR3 DNA: TGTGCCAGCAGTTTAACCCCAGGAGGGTCCACTAGCACAGATACGCAGTATTTT.